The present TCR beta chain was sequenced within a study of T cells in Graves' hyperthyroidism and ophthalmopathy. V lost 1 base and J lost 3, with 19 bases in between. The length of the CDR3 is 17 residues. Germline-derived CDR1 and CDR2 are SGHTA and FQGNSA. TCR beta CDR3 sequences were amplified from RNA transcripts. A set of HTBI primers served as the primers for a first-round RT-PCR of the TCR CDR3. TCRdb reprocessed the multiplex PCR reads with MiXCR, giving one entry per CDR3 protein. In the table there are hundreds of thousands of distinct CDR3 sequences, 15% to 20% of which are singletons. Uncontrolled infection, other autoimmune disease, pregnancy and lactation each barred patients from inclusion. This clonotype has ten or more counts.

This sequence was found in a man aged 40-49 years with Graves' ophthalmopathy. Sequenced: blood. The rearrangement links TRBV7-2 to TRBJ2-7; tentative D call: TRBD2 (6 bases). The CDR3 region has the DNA TGTGCCAGCAGCTTAGTTCTGTGGGGGAGGAAGAACTACGAGCAGTACTTC. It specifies CASSLVLWGRKNYEQYF.